These 16 T cell receptor beta chains originate from one sample sequenced in a study of human T cells and chemical hapten exposure. Time point indicated: pre-sensitization, week 0. This sample's treatment: therapeutic diphenylcyclopropenone sensitization with weekly scalp DPC. TCRdb fed the RACE reads into MiXCR, producing one record per CDR3 protein. The table shows about 68,000 distinct CDR3 sequences, with roughly 9.7% occurring only once. Sequenced here: whole blood, sampled in connection with sensitization to the hapten diphenylcyclopropenone (DPC). These receptor sequences come from a woman between 50 and 59 years old with alopecia areata. Some clones in this sample may be carry-over from other donors' samples.

The table lists this clonotype with a few counts. The chain links TRBV21-1 to TRBJ2-7; the listed D gene, TRBD1, was not tested against the DNA. TRBV21-1 is marked as a pseudogene. This CDR3 has 14 residues. This CDR3 is CASSKEQGAFLGYF. CDR3 bases: TGTGCCAGCAGCAAAGAACAGGGGGCCTTCCTAGGGTACTTC.

This clonotype has a handful of counts. The chain couples TRBV6-5 to TRBJ2-6; D call uncertain. V gave up 2 bases and J gave up 0 bases, with 5 bases separating them. The CDR3 covers 15 residues. Germline CDR1 MNHEY, CDR2 SVGAGI. The CDR3 is CASSYGDSGANVLTF. For the CDR3, the DNA is TGTGCCAGCAGTTACGGGGACTCTGGGGCCAACGTCCTGACTTTC.

Only a few counts were recorded for this clonotype. The germline gene is not matched at one end of the junction; a read error may be the cause. V and J are TRBV4-2 and TRBJ2-7; TRBD1 agrees at 10 bases. The germline V gene has CDR1 LGHNA and CDR2 YNFKEQ. The CDR3 covers 15 residues. This CDR3 is CASSKETGGPYEQYF. CDR3 bases: TGTGCCAGCAGCAAAGAGACAGGGGGCCCCTACGAGCAGTACTTC.

This clonotype was observed many times. J is TRBJ2-3 and V is TRBV9; D is undetermined. Looked up from germline, CDR1 is SGDLS and CDR2 is YYNGEE. The CDR3 runs to 15 residues. V was cut by 2 bases and J by 1 base, with 11 bases left in between. Here the CDR3 DNA reads TGTGCCAGCAGCGTCCTCGACCTACGCACAGATACGCAGTATTTT. Translated, it gives CASSVLDLRTDTQYF.

This clonotype was picked up many times. The rearrangement uses TRBV29-1 and TRBJ2-7; D is uncertain. The CDR3 spans 12 residues. V was shortened by 0 bases and J by 4 bases, with 7 bases between the two germline ends. Germline values: CDR1 SQVTM, CDR2 ANQGSEA. The CDR3 loop reads CSVEDLGYEQYF. Written as DNA, the CDR3 is TGCAGCGTTGAAGATCTTGGATACGAGCAGTACTTC.

This clonotype was counted a few times. J is TRBJ2-4 and V is TRBV5-1; TRBD1 agrees at 11 bases. Germline V gene sequence: CDR1 SGHRS, CDR2 YFSETQ. CDR3 length equals 15 residues. With 4 bases clipped from V and 5 bases from J, the junction kept 5 bases outside the gene matches. In DNA, the CDR3 is TGCGCCAGCAGCCTGGACAGGGGGCGAGAAAACATTCAGTACTTC. Translating gives CASSLDRGRENIQYF.

This clonotype was seen a handful of times. V is TRBV25-1 and J is TRBJ1-1; D gene uncertain. Trimming left V 4 bases short and J 0 bases short, with 6 bases between. Germline V gene data show CDR1 as MGHDK and CDR2 as SYGVNS. The CDR3 consists of 13 residues. The chain's CDR3 is CASSGALNTEAFF. The CDR3 nucleotides are TGTGCCAGCAGTGGAGCACTGAACACTGAAGCTTTCTTT.

This clonotype was seen many times. V gene TRBV20-1 combines with J gene TRBJ2-5, with 9 bases fitting TRBD1. This CDR3 has 15 amino acids. V lost 3 bases, J lost 6 bases, and 11 bases stayed unmatched. CDR1 DFQATT and CDR2 SNEGSKA come from the germline V gene (reference sequence). CDR3 bases: TGCAGTGCTAGGGGACAGGGAGCCGGAAAACAGACCCAGTACTTC. Its protein is CSARGQGAGKQTQYF.

This clonotype was counted between two and nine times. The gene calls are TRBV12-3 or TRBV12-4 and TRBJ2-3; no clear D. The CDR3 runs to 14 residues. The V gene lost 6 bases and the J gene lost 2 bases, with 12 bases spanning the gap. CDR3 amino acids: CASSRQSLTDTQYF. CDR3 sequence (DNA): TGTGCCAGCAGCAGACAATCACTCACAGATACGCAGTATTTT.

This clonotype was picked up a small number of times. The rearrangement uses TRBV7-6 and TRBJ2-5; 9 bases are a match to TRBD2. Germline V gene sequence: CDR1 SGHVS, CDR2 FNYEAQ. The CDR3 totals 16 residues. V shed 2 bases and J 4 bases; nucleotides not matched to a gene: 8. Written as DNA, the CDR3 is TGTGCCAGCAGCTTATTCGGCGGGGGGGCTTCAGAGACCCAGTACTTC. Translation: CASSLFGGGASETQYF.

The chain carries TRBV14 and TRBJ2-1; TRBD2 aligns across 12 bases. CDR1 and CDR2 from the germline V gene are SGHDN and FVKESK. J was trimmed by 8 bases and V by 6 bases; bases with no gene match: 5. The CDR3 length is 14 residues. CDR3 sequence reads: CASRGLAGSDEQFF. The CDR3 DNA reads TGTGCCAGCAGAGGACTAGCGGGGAGCGATGAGCAGTTCTTC.

This clonotype was observed a few times. The chain joins TRBV20-1 to TRBJ1-1, with D perhaps TRBD1 (6 bases). The germline V and J ends were trimmed by 4 bases and 3 bases, with 15 bases remaining between them. The CDR3 runs to 14 residues. Per the germline V gene, CDR1 is DFQATT and CDR2 is SNEGSKA (reference sequence). The CDR3 is CSATTTGTHTEAFF. The CDR3, as DNA: TGCAGTGCTACCACAACCGGGACACACACTGAAGCTTTCTTT.

There are many counts of this clonotype. The chain uses TRBV27 and TRBJ1-5; D call uncertain. Germline lookup yields CDR1 MNHEY and CDR2 SMNVEV (reference sequence). Trimming stripped 2 bases from V and 4 bases from J, with 18 bases between. The CDR3 consists of 17 residues. In DNA form, the CDR3 reads TGTGCCAGCAGTTTAACCCCCCCATATGTTGGGAATCAGCCCCAGCATTTT. It codes for CASSLTPPYVGNQPQHF.

This clonotype was counted ten times or more. The chain uses TRBV29-1 and TRBJ2-7, with D perhaps TRBD2 (5 bases). Germline V gene data show CDR1 as SQVTM and CDR2 as ANQGSEA. V shed 5 bases and J shed 0 bases, with 14 bases lying between them. This CDR3 region has 14 residues. Written as DNA, the CDR3 is TGCAGCGTTAGGTTGTCGGGGAGCTCCTACGAGCAGTACTTC. It is translated as CSVRLSGSSYEQYF.

This clonotype was counted a few times. The chain links TRBV28 to TRBJ2-7; D gene uncertain. Per germline, CDR1 MDHEN and CDR2 SYDVKM. The CDR3 covers 13 residues. V was trimmed by 7 bases and J by 2 bases, leaving 12 bases between them. The CDR3 DNA follows: TGTGCCAGCACCTCGTCGGAGACCTACGAGCAGTACTTC. Amino acids: CASTSSETYEQYF.

This rearrangement joins TRBV12-3 or TRBV12-4 to TRBJ2-3, with D hard to call. The ends were cut back, 2 bases at V and 1 base at J, with 10 bases in the middle. The CDR3 length is 15 residues. This CDR3 is CASSLNLGGTDTQYF. DNA of the CDR3: TGTGCCAGCAGTTTAAATCTGGGCGGCACAGATACGCAGTATTTT.